This TCR beta chain came from a study of blood T cell repertoires in COVID-19. The CDR3 loop spans 14 amino acids. With 2 bases removed from V and 1 base from J, the gap between germline ends came to 9 bases. Germline lookup yields CDR1 SGHRS and CDR2 YFSETQ. TCRdb's copy holds only in-frame clones and misses some; the assay was immunoSEQ multiplex PCR. The sample yields roughly 58,000 clones, roughly three quarters seen once. The specimen was peripheral blood. This TCR came from a man aged 50-59 years with active or convalescent COVID-19. J is TRBJ1-1 and V is TRBV5-1; no clear D gene. The CDR3 region has the DNA TGCGCCAGCAGCTTTAGCCCCGGGAACACTGAAGCTTTCTTT. This sequence encodes CASSFSPGNTEAFF.